This T cell receptor beta chain comes out of a study of regulatory T cells in long-lasting Graves disease. Trimming pared 7 bases from V and 5 bases from J, leaving 16 bases between. The CDR3 is made up of 14 amino acids. Time point here: newly diagnosed GD, antithyroid drugs for less than 3 months. With RNA extracted from PBMCs as input, the TCR library was made. Many counts were recorded for this clonotype. Arm-PCR of CDR3 regions with iRepertoire HTBI primers generated TCR beta libraries. Via MiXCR, TCRdb re-called the multiplex PCR reads, giving one row per CDR3 protein. The sample consists of about 200,000 distinct CDR3 sequences, 18% of them appearing once.

Sequences were derived from peripheral blood mononuclear cells (PBMCs), sampled at new diagnosis, from a patient treated with antithyroid drugs. This clonotype originated in a female donor with Graves disease. The V gene is TRBV12-3 or TRBV12-4, the J gene TRBJ2-3; D is perhaps TRBD1 or TRBD2 (6 bases each). The DNA of the CDR3 is TGTGCCAGCACCTTGGGGGGCGCGGGAGATACGCAGTATTTT. The encoded protein is CASTLGGAGDTQYF.